Here is one T cell receptor beta chain with its context. The source of the sample is a study of blood T cell repertoires in COVID-19. Whole-study context: Spain, Italy and the United States supplied samples that represented acute and convalescent COVID-19. PBMCs, B-cell-depleted T cells, or T cells were the source of the cDNA or gDNA that made up the material.

As handled by the study authors: Estimation of nucleated cell counts relied on the amplification of reference gene primers. Repertoires were generated with immunoSEQ multiplex PCR, while TCRdb's copy carries only in-frame clones and drops some. The V and J calls and clone size are taken from that table; D and trimming were inferred from the DNA. Here the sample spans about 260,000 clones, around 83% being singletons. Germline loops: CDR1 SEHNR, CDR2 FQNEAQ (reference sequence). The V and J ends lost 5 bases and 3 bases respectively, with 12 bases between them. The length of the CDR3 is 14 residues. The chain joins TRBV7-9 to TRBJ2-3; no clear D gene. Specimen: peripheral blood. The source is a man between 18 and 29 years old with active or convalescent COVID-19. CDR3 in amino acids: CASSPPEITDTQYF. The CDR3 DNA sequence: TGTGCCAGCAGCCCTCCCGAGATAACAGATACGCAGTATTTT.